In this sample, the clone carrying this TCR beta chain turned up many times. CDR3 size: 14 residues. Trimming removed 0 bases from V and 1 base from J, with 8 bases in between. CDR1 and CDR2 from the germline V gene are SGHDT and YYEEEE. The data stem from a study of T cells in Graves' hyperthyroidism and ophthalmopathy. Template material for amplifying TCR beta CDR3 regions consisted of RNA transcripts. The HTBI primer set served for first-round RT-PCR of the TCR CDR3. Via MiXCR, TCRdb re-called the multiplex PCR reads, giving one row per CDR3 protein. The sample holds 400,000 to 500,000 distinct CDR3 sequences; approximately 15% are singletons and the top ten take about 13%. PBMCs were obtained from under 13 ml fresh peripheral blood.

The receptor was isolated from a man between 18 and 35 years old with Graves' ophthalmopathy. Material for sequencing was blood. V usage is TRBV5-6 and J usage is TRBJ2-7; unclear D gene. The CDR3 coding sequence is TGTGCCAGCAGCTTGGGCCGCCCATCCTACGAGCAGTACTTC. Protein sequence: CASSLGRPSYEQYF. The full variable domain, completed using reference TRBV5-6 and TRBJ2-7, is DAGVTQSPTHLIKTRGQQVTLRCSPKSGHDTVSWYQQALGQGPQFIFQYYEEEERQRGNFPDRFSGHQFPNYSSELNVNALLLGDSALYLCASSLGRPSYEQYFGPGTRLTVT.